This TCR beta chain was recovered during a study of identical twins. The CDR3 has 13 amino acids. J was trimmed by 4 bases and V by 4 bases; bases with no gene match: 4. Germline V gene data show CDR1 as MNHEY and CDR2 as SVGEGT. TCRdb re-called the 5' RACE reads with MiXCR, one entry per CDR3 protein. The data show roughly 690,000 distinct CDR3 sequences, with around 6% seen just once and roughly 1.8% held by the top ten. Sequenced material: naive T cells sorted from blood. The chain joins TRBV6-2 or TRBV6-3 to TRBJ2-7; 7 bases fit TRBD2. This TCR came from a young man in good health. CDR3 sequence: CASSFPGGYEQYF. The CDR3 DNA follows: TGTGCCAGCAGTTTCCCCGGGGGGTACGAGCAGTACTTC.